This T cell receptor (beta chain) was documented in a study of T-cell reconstitution after alpha-beta-depleted transplantation in children. V was pared by 2 bases and J by 7 bases, with 12 bases between. The CDR3 is made up of 14 amino acids. This clonotype was seen ten or more times. Construction of the TCRbeta library involved unique molecular identifiers. In TCRdb, the PCR reads were re-called with MiXCR into one record per CDR3 protein. The table lists about 160,000 distinct CDR3 sequences, 11% of them singletons. The rearrangement joins TRBV12-3 or TRBV12-4 to TRBJ1-5, with D possibly being TRBD1 (5 bases). The sequence was collected from a boy aged 2-15 years with acute myeloid leukemia, due to receive a stem cell transplant. The sequencing used PBMCs, collected before TCRalphabeta/CD19-depleted stem cell transplant. The CDR3 DNA follows: TGTGCCAGCAGTTTAAGTAGGGGAGGCCAGCCCCAGCATTTT. Translation: CASSLSRGGQPQHF.